A single TCR beta chain is shown here with its context. Its antigen is still unknown. PCR was performed using 60 Vbeta and 13 Jbeta primers. TCRdb's copy holds only in-frame clones and misses some; the assay was immunoSEQ multiplex PCR. In the table there are 200,000 to 300,000 clones, roughly 86% of which are singletons. This sample was taken from a study of cytomegalovirus exposure and HLA in healthy donors. Points from the study as a whole: The productive fraction for most TCR beta V segments was about 87% or about 30% in an earlier analysis. TCR beta chains numbering 164 were designated cytomegalovirus-associated. Sequencing had likely introduced a cluster of highly shared sequence variants as an artifact. In a later analysis, TCR beta V- and J-gene trimming showed a link to a missense DCLRE1C variant.

This clonotype was sampled from a woman aged 40 to 50 in good health and CMV-seropositive. Sequencing was done on a sample of PBMCs.

The CDR3 here is CASSRGTASYEQYF. The CDR3 DNA reads as TGTGCCAGCTCCCGTGGGACAGCCTCCTACGAGCAGTACTTC. V usage is TRBV18 and J usage is TRBJ2-7; 7 positions match TRBD1. Losses at the gene ends were 6 bases for V and 0 bases for J; bases not matched to a gene: 5. Germline V gene sequence: CDR1 KGHSH, CDR2 LQKENI. The length of the CDR3 is 14 residues.